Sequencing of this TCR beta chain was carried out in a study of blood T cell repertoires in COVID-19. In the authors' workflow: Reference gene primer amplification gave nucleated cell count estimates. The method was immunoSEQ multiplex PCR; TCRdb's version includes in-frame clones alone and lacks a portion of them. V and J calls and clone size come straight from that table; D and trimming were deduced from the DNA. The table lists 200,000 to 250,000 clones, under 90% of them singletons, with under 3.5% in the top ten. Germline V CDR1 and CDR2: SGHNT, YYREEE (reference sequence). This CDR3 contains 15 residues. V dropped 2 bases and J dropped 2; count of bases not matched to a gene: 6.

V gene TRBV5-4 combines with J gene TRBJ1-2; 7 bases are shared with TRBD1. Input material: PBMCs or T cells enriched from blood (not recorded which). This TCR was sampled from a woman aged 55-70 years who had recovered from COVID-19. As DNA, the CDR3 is TGTGCCAGCAGCTTCCCTCAGACAGGGAACTATGGCTACACCTTC. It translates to CASSFPQTGNYGYTF.